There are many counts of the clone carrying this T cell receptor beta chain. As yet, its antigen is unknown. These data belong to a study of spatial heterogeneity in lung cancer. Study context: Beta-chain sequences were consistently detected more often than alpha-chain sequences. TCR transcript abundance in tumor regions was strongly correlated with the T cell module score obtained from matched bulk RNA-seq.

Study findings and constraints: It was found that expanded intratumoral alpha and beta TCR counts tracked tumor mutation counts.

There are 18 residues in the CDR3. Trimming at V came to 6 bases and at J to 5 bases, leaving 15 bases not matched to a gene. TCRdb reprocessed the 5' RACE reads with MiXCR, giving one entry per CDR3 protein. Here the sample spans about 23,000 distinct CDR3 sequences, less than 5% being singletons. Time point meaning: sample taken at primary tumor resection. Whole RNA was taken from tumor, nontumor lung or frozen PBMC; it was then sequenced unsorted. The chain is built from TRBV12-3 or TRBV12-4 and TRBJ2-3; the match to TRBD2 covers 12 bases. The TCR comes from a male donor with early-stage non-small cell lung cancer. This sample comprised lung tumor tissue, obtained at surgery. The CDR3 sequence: CASSLWGTSGGLIDTQYF. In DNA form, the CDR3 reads TGTGCCAGCAGCCTTTGGGGTACTAGCGGGGGGCTGATAGATACGCAGTATTTT.